Sequencing of this T cell receptor (beta chain) was carried out in a study of T cell changes during pregnancy in multiple sclerosis. Data came from immunoSEQ multiplex PCR; TCRdb stores just in-frame clones and leaves some out. Seen here are 35,000 to 55,000 clones, about 90% observed once, and the top ten hold 0.45% to 0.6%. V lost 5 bases and J lost 8, with 18 bases in between. The CDR3 loop spans 15 amino acids. The germline gives CDR1 SGHTA, CDR2 FQGNSA. Sample: CD4+ T cells from peripheral blood mononuclear cells, taken in the third trimester of pregnancy. The clonotype was recovered from a female donor with multiple sclerosis, enrolled in a pregnancy study. V usage is TRBV7-2 and J usage is TRBJ2-2, with a weak D call TRBD1 (5 bases). The CDR3 nucleotides read TGTGCCAGCAGCCCGCCTGGGGCAAGACGAGGGGAGCTGTTTTTT. Translating it yields CASSPPGARRGELFF.